This T cell receptor beta chain was identified in a study of T cells in Graves' hyperthyroidism and ophthalmopathy (dated by TCRdb to the late 2010s). Concerning the study at large: Peripheral blood samples were taken at the time of initial diagnosis, prior to any treatment. Prospective prediction of ophthalmopathy was tested in an independent validation cohort consisting of fewer than 20 hyperthyroidism patients and approximately 16 patients who later progressed to ophthalmopathy. TCR V-J signatures able to tell the groups apart were searched for in a discovery cohort of more than 90 patients, of whom around 42 had Graves' ophthalmopathy and 55 to 60 had stable Graves' hyperthyroidism. The paper reports TCR Vbeta CDR3 sequencing of about 140 peripheral blood samples: 40 or so ophthalmopathy, under 80 hyperthyroidism and approximately 17 progressor patients. The study also compared thyroid tissue and blood T-cell repertoires from about six Graves' hyperthyroidism patients. The approximately 90 discovery patients were divided at random into training and test sets in a 7:3 ratio. Once sampling was done, hyperthyroidism patients were given methimazole at a starting dose of 30 mg daily, whereas ophthalmopathy patients were given high-dose intravenous methylprednisolone. Results the study describes overall, beyond this receptor: Sample size was not statistically predetermined, and blinding of investigators to group allocation was not performed. In cross-validation, a model built on a 13 V-J signature told ophthalmopathy apart from stable hyperthyroidism with 85% to 90% sensitivity and about 81% specificity, and in testing the same model reached 80%/75%. In validation, the model predicted progression to ophthalmopathy a median of 6.5 months before onset, with about 67% sensitivity and roughly 73% specificity. Most expanded thyroid clonotypes (frequency above 0.001) were also detected in blood, suggesting blood repertoires may reflect thyroid immune responses.

The sample holds many counts of this clonotype. Its antigen remains unidentified. No much larger clonotype is one base removed from it; base qualities were not supplied. V is reduced by 4 bases and J by 9 bases, leaving a spacing of 12 bases between them. Via the germline V gene, CDR1 is SGHAT and CDR2 FQNNGV. Counted from cysteine to phenylalanine, this CDR3 has 12 amino acids. Of the read, only the CDR3 DNA is kept; its 36 bases are in frame from base 1. The TCR beta CDR3 regions were amplified from RNA transcripts. For the first round of RT-PCR on the TCR CDR3, the HTBI primer set was used together with the Qiagen OneStep RT-PCR kit. The libraries were constructed in a second round of multiplex PCR and then size-selected and purified. Libraries were sequenced paired-end with 100 bp reads on an Illumina HiSeq2000. From the authors' description of their analysis: SOAPnuke was used to process the raw data, removing reads that contained adapters or uncalled bases, had a mean Phred below 15, or lacked an exact match to the constant primer or identifier. COPE v1.2.5 was used to merge high-quality paired reads, and clonotypes were defined as unique nucleotide sequences. MiTCR v1.1 was used to align clonotypes to the IMGT TRBV, TRBD and TRBJ reference segments. The analysis was restricted to V-J combinations with a frequency above 0.0001, which together covered roughly 99% of the repertoires. The TCS score was defined as F50 (clonal expansion) divided by E x V (chaos), with BLOSUM62-based TCRdist calculated between CDR3 peptides within each V-J. Welch's t-statistics and random forest reduced some 510 V-J features to fewer than 15, which were used in a naive Bayes classifier (R e1071). Using fastp at Q25 and MiXCR, TCRdb reprocessed the public reads and kept productive beta chains. Each record represents a unique CDR3 protein, reported with the most common genes and DNA among its rows. The V and J calls, along with clone size, are taken from TCRdb and not from the paper's own processing. This sample is represented by approximately 370,000 distinct CDR3 sequences; 14% to 15% of them were singletons. 32% of the sample is held by the ten biggest clonotypes.

Graves' hyperthyroidism was defined as stable when no progression to ophthalmopathy occurred over 18 months of follow-up. Hyperthyroidism patients were newly diagnosed, had a disease duration of under 2 months, and were aged 18 to 65 years. Patients with uncontrolled infections, other autoimmune diseases, pregnancy or lactation were excluded. Diagnoses relied on clinical symptoms, serum thyroxine and TRAb, thyroid ultrasound and orbital computed tomography. PBMCs were separated from under 12 ml of fresh peripheral blood using Ficoll-Paque density gradient centrifugation. Total RNA was extracted using Trizol reagent, and RNA quality was assessed on an Agilent 2100 Bioanalyzer.

The chain is encoded by TRBV11-2 joined to TRBJ2-5, with no reliable assignment of the D segment. Sequencing input: blood. The source of this sequence is a woman in her twenties or thirties with Graves' hyperthyroidism. The CDR3 protein sequence reads: CASSSPLGAQYF. The bases read TGTGCCAGCAGCTCCCCACTTGGGGCCCAGTACTTC.